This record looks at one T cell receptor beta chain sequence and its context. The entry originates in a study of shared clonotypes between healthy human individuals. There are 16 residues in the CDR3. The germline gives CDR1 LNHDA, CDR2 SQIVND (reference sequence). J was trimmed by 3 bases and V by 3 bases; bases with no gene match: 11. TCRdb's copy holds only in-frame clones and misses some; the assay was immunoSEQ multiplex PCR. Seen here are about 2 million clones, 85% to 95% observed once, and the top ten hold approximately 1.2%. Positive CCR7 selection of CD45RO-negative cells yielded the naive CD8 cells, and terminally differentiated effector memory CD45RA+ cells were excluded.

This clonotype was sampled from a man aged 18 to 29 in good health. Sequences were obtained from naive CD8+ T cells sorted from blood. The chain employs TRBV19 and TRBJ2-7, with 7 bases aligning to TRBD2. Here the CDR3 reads CASSILLASGYYEQYF. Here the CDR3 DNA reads TGTGCCAGTAGTATTCTATTGGCTAGCGGATACTACGAGCAGTACTTC.